This T cell receptor beta chain originates from a study of cytomegalovirus exposure and HLA in healthy donors. In nominal health when sampled, donors likely had unrecorded immune exposures nonetheless. In its sample, this clone was seen a few times. Its antigen is as yet unknown. Overall study results and limits: Rare TCR sequences dominated, though some public TCRs recurred in many donors. There were a few CMV-associated chains whose specificity for CMV antigens was confirmed in vitro. Rates of TCR association differed by HLA locus in a later analysis, with DRB1 highest and HLA-C lowest.

V lost 1 base and J lost 0, with 8 bases in between. CDR1 SGHDN and CDR2 FVKESK come from the germline V gene. The CDR3 totals 15 residues. The PCR ran on 60 Vbeta and 13 Jbeta primers. TCRdb's copy holds only in-frame clones and misses some; the assay was immunoSEQ multiplex PCR. The sample lists some 110,000 clones; roughly four fifths were seen once. The sample consisted of PBMCs. The V and J genes are TRBV14 and TRBJ2-3; possibly TRBD2 for D (6 bases). The source is a woman in her fifties or sixties in good health and CMV-seropositive. The CDR3 DNA reads TGTGCCAGCAGCCAAGGGGGACTGAGCACAGATACGCAGTATTTT. Its translation is CASSQGGLSTDTQYF.